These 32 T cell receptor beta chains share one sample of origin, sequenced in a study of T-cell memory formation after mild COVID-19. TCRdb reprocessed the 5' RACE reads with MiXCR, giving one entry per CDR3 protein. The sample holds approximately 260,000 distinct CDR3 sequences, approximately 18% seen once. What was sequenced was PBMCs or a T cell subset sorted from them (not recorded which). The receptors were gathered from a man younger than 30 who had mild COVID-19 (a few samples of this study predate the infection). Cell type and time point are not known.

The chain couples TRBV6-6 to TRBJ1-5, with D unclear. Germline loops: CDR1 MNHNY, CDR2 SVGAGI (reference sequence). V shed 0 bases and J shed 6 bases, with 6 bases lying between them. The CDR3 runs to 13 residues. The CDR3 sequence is CASSYSDFQPQHF. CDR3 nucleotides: TGTGCCAGCAGTTACTCGGATTTTCAGCCCCAGCATTTT.

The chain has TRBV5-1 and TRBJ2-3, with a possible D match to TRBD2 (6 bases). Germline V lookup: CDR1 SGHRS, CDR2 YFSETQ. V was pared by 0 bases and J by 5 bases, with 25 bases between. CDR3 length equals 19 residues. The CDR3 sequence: CASSLGGRSELKVEDTQYF. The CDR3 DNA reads TGCGCCAGCAGCTTGGGGGGGAGGAGTGAGCTAAAGGTGGAAGATACGCAGTATTTT.

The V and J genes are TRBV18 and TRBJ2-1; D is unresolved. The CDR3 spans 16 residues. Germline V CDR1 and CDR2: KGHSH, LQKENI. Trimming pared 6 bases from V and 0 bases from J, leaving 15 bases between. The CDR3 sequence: CASSPLDPSSYNEQFF. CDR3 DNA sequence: TGTGCCAGCTCCCCTTTAGACCCTAGCTCCTACAATGAGCAGTTCTTC. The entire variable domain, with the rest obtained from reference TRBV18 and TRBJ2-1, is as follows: NAGVMQNPRHLVRRRGQEARLRCSPMKGHSHVYWYRQLPEEGLKFMVYLQKENIIDESGMPKERFSAEFPKEGPSILRIQQVVRGDSAAYFCASSPLDPSSYNEQFFGPGTRLTVL.

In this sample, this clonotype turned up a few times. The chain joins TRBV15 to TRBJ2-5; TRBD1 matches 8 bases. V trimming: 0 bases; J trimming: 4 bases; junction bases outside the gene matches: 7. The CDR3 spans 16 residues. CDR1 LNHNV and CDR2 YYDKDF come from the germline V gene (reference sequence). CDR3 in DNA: TGTGCCACCAGCAGAGAGCCTGCAGGGGGCGGAGAGACCCAGTACTTC. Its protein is CATSREPAGGGETQYF.

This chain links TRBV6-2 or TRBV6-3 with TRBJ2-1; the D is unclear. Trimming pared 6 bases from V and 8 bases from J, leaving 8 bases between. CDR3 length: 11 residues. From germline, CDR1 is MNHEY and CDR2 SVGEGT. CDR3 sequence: CASSYMHEQFF. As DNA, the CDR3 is TGTGCCAGCAGCTATATGCATGAGCAGTTCTTC.

CDR3 region: CASSQDGGWYGYTF. CDR3 coding DNA: TGCGCCAGCAGCCAAGATGGGGGATGGTATGGCTACACCTTC. The chain employs TRBV4-3 and TRBJ1-2; D may be TRBD1 (5 bases). Trimming stripped 0 bases from V and 5 bases from J, with 10 bases between. CDR1 and CDR2 (germline): LGHNA, YSLEER. The CDR3 contains 14 residues.

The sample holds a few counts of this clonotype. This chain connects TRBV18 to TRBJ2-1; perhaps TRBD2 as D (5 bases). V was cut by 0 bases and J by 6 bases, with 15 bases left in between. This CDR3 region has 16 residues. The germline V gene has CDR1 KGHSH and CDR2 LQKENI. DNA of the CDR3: TGTGCCAGCTCACCACCCAGCGGAACCCGAGGCAATGAGCAGTTCTTC. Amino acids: CASSPPSGTRGNEQFF.

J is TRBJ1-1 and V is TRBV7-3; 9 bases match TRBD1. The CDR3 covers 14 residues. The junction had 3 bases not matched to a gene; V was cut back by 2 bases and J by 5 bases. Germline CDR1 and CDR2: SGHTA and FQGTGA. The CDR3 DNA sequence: TGTGCCAGCAGCTTAGTGGGACAGGGAACTGAAGCTTTCTTT. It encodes CASSLVGQGTEAFF.

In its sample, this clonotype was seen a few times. CDR3 nucleotide sequence: TGTGCCACCAGCAGCCTTGGAGGGGAAGAGACCCAGTACTTC. It encodes CATSSLGGEETQYF. The chain employs TRBV15 and TRBJ2-5, with D possibly matching TRBD2 (6 bases). V was cut by 3 bases and J by 3 bases, with 11 bases left in between. This CDR3 has 14 residues. The germline V gene encodes CDR1 LNHNV and CDR2 YYDKDF (reference sequence).

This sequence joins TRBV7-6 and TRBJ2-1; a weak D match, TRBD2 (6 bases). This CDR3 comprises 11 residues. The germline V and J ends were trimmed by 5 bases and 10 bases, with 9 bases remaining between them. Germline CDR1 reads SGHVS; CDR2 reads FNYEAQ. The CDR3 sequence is CASSRGAEQFF. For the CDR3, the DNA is TGTGCCAGCAGCCGCGGGGCAGAGCAGTTCTTC.

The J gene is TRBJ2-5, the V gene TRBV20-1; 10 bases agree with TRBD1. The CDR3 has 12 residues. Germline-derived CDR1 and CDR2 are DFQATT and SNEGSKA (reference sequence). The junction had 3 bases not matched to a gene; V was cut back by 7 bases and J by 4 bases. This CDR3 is CSEGQGSETQYF. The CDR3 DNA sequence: TGCAGTGAGGGACAGGGGTCAGAGACCCAGTACTTC.

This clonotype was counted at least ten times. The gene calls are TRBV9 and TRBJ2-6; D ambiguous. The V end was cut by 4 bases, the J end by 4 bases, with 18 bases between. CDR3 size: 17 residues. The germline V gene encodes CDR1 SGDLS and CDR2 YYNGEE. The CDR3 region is CASSTRTLRSGANVLTF. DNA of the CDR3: TGTGCCAGCAGCACCAGGACCCTAAGGTCCGGGGCCAACGTCCTGACTTTC.

CDR3 coding DNA: TGTGCCACCAGCAGAGATCGGCGAGGAGCTTTCTTT. Its translation: CATSRDRRGAFF. The rearrangement joins TRBV15 to TRBJ1-1; D is uncertain. Germline CDR1 LNHNV, CDR2 YYDKDF (reference sequence). The CDR3 has 12 amino acids. Deletions cut 0 bases from V and 10 bases from J, with 9 bases between.

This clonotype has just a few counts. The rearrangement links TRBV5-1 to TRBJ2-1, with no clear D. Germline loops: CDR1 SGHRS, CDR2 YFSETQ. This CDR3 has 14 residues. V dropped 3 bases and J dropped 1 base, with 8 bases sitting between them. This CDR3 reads CASSSTASYNEQFF. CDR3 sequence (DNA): TGCGCCAGCAGCTCTACAGCTTCCTACAATGAGCAGTTCTTC. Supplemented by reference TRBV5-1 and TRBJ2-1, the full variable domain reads KAGVTQTPRYLIKTRGQQVTLSCSPISGHRSVSWYQQTPGQGLQFLFEYFSETQRNKGNFPGRFSGRQFSNSRSEMNVSTLELGDSALYLCASSSTASYNEQFFGPGTRLTVL.

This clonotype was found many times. CDR3 sequence: CSGGDTGELFF. In DNA, the CDR3 is TGCAGCGGGGGGGACACCGGGGAGCTGTTTTTT. The rearrangement joins TRBV29-1 to TRBJ2-2, with a possible D match to TRBD2 (6 bases). CDR3 size: 11 residues. Germline V gene lookup returns CDR1 SQVTM and CDR2 ANQGSEA. V lost 7 bases to trimming and J lost 3 bases, with 6 bases between them.

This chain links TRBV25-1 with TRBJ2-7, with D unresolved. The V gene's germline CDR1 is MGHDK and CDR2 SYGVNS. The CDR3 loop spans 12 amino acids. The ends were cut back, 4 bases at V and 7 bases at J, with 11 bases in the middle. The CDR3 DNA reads TGTGCCAGCAGTGCCGCAGGCAGGGAGCAGTACTTC. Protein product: CASSAAGREQYF.

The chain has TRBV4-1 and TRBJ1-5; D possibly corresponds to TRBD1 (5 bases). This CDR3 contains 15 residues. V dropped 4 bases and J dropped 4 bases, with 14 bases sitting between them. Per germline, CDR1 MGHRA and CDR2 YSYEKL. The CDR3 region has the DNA TGCGCCAGCAGCCGGGCGGGACTCGGGAATCAGCCCCAGCATTTT. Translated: CASSRAGLGNQPQHF.

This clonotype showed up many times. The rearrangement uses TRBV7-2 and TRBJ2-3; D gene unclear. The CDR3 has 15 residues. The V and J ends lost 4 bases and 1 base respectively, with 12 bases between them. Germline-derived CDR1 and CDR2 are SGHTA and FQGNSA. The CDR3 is CASSSQSHGTDTQYF. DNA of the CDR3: TGTGCCAGCAGCTCCCAATCTCACGGCACAGATACGCAGTATTTT. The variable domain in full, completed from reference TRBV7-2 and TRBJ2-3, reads GAGVSQSPSNKVTEKGKDVELRCDPISGHTALYWYRQSLGQGLEFLIYFQGNSAPDKSGLPSDRFSAERTGGSVSTLTIQRTQQEDSAVYLCASSSQSHGTDTQYFGPGTRLTVL.

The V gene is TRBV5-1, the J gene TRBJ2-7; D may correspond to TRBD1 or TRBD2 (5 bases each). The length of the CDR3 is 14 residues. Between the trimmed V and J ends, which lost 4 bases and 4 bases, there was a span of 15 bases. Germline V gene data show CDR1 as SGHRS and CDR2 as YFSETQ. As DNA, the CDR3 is TGCGCCAGCAGCCTCCAGGGAGTCGGATACGAGCAGTACTTC. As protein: CASSLQGVGYEQYF.

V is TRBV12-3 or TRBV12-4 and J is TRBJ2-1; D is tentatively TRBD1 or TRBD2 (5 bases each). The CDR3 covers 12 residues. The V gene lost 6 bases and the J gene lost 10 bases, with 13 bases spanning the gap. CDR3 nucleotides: TGTGCCAGCAGCCTCCCCTGGGGGGAGCAGTTCTTC. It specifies CASSLPWGEQFF.

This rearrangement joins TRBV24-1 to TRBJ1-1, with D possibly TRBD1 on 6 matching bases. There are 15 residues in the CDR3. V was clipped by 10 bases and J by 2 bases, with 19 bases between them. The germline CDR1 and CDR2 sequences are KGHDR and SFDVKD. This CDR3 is CATRRADSGNTEAFF. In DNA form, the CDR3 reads TGTGCCACACGGCGTGCGGACAGTGGTAACACTGAAGCTTTCTTT.

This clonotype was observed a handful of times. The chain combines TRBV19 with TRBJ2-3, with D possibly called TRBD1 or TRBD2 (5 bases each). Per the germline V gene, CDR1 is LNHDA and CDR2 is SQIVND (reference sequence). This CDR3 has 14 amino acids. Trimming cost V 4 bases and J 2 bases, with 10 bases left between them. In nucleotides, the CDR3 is TGTGCCAGTAGTACCCCGGGGCACACAGATACGCAGTATTTT. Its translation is CASSTPGHTDTQYF. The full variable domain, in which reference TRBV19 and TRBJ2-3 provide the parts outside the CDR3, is DGGITQSPKYLFRKEGQNVTLSCEQNLNHDAMYWYRQDPGQGLRLIYYSQIVNDFQKGDIAEGYSVSREKKESFPLTVTSAQKNPTAFYLCASSTPGHTDTQYFGPGTRLTVL.

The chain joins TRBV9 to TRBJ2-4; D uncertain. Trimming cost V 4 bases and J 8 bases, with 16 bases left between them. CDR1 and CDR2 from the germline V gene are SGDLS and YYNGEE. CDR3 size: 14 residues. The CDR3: CASSPLSLEDIQYF. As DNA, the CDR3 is TGTGCCAGCAGCCCCTTGTCCCTCGAAGACATTCAGTACTTC.

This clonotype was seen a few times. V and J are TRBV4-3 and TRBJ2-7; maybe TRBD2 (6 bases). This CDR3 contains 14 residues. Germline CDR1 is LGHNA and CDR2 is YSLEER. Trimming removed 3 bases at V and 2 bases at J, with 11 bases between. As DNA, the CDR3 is TGCGCCAGCAGCCAGGGGGGACCACCCTACGAGCAGTACTTC. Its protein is CASSQGGPPYEQYF.

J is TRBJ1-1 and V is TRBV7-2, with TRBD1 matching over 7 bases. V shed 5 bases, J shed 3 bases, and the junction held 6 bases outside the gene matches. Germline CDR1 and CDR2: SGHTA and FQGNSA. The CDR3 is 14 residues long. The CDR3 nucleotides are TGTGCCAGCAGCACCCGACAGGGCGACACTGAAGCTTTCTTT. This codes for CASSTRQGDTEAFF.

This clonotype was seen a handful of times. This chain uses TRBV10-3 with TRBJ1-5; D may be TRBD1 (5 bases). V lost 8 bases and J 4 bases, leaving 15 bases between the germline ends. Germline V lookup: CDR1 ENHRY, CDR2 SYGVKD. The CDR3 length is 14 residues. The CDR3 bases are TGTGCCATCGGAGGGAGGCAGGGTAATCAGCCCCAGCATTTT. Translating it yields CAIGGRQGNQPQHF.

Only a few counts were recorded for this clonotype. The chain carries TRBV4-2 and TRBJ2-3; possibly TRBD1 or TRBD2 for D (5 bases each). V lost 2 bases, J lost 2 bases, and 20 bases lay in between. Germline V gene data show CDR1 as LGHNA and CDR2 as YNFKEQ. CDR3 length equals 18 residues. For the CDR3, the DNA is TGTGCCAGCAGCCAAATGAGGGACGGGTCAAGGGCCACAGATACGCAGTATTTT. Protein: CASSQMRDGSRATDTQYF.

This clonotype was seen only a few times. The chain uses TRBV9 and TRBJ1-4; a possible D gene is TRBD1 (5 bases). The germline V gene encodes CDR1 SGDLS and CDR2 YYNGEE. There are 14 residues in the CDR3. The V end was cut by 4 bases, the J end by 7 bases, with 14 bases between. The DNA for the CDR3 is TGTGCCAGCAGCAACCCAGGGTTTTCTGAAAAACTGTTTTTT. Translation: CASSNPGFSEKLFF. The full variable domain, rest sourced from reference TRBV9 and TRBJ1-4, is DSGVTQTPKHLITATGQRVTLRCSPRSGDLSVYWYQQSLDQGLQFLIQYYNGEERAKGNILERFSAQQFPDLHSELNLSSLELGDSALYFCASSNPGFSEKLFFGSGTQLSVL.

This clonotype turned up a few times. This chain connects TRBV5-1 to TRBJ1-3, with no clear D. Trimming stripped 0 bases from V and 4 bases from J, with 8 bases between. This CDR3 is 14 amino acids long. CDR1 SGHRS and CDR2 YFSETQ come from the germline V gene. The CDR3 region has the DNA TGCGCCAGCAGCTTGGGGGCCTCCGGAAACACCATATATTTT. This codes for CASSLGASGNTIYF. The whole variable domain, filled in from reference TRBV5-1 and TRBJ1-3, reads KAGVTQTPRYLIKTRGQQVTLSCSPISGHRSVSWYQQTPGQGLQFLFEYFSETQRNKGNFPGRFSGRQFSNSRSEMNVSTLELGDSALYLCASSLGASGNTIYFGEGSWLTVV.

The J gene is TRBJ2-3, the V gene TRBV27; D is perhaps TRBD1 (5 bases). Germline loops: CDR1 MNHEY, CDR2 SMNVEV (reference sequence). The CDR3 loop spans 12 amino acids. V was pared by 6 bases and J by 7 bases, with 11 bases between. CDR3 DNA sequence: TGTGCCAGCAGCCCCGACAGCAATACGCAGTATTTT. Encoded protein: CASSPDSNTQYF.

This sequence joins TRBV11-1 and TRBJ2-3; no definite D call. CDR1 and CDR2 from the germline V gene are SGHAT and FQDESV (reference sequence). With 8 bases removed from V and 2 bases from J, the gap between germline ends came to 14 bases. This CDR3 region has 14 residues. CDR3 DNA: TGTGCCAGCCGCCGTGTCAGAAACACAGATACGCAGTATTTT. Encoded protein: CASRRVRNTDTQYF.

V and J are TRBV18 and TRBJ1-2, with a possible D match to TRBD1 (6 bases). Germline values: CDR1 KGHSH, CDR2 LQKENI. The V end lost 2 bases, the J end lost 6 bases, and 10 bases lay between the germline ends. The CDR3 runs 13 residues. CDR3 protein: CASSPVRGDGYTF. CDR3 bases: TGTGCCAGCTCACCAGTCAGGGGAGATGGCTACACCTTC.